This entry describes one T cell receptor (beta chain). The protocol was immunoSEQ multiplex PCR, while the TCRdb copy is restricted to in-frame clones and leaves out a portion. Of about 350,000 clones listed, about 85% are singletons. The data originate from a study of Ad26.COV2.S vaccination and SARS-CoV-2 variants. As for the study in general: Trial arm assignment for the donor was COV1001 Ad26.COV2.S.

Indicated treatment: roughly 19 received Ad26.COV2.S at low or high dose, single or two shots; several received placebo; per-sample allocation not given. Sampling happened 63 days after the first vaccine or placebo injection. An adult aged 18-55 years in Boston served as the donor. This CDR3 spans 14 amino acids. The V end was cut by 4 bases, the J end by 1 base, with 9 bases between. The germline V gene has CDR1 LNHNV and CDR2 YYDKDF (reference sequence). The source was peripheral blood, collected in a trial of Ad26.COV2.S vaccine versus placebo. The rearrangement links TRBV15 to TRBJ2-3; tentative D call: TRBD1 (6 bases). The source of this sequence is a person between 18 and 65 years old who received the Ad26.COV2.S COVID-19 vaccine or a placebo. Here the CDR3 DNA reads TGTGCCACCAGCACGAGGACAGGCACAGATACGCAGTATTTT. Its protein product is CATSTRTGTDTQYF.